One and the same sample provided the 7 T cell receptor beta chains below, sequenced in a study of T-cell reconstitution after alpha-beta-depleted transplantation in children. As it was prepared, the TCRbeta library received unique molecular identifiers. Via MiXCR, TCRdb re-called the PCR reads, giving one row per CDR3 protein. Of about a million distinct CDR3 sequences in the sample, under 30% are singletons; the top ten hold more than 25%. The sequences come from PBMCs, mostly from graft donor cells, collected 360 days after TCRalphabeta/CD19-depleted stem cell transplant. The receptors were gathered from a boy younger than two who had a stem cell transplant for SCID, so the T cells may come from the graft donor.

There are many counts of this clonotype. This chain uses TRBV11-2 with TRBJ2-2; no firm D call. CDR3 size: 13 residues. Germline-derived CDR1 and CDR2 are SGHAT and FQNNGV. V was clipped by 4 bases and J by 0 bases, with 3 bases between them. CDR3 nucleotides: TGTGCCAGCAGCTCAACGAACACCGGGGAGCTGTTTTTT. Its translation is CASSSTNTGELFF. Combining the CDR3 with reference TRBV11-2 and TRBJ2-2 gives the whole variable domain EAGVAQSPRYKIIEKRQSVAFWCNPISGHATLYWYQQILGQGPKLLIQFQNNGVVDDSQLPKDRFSAERLKGVDSTLKIQPAKLEDSAVYLCASSSTNTGELFFGEGSRLTVL.

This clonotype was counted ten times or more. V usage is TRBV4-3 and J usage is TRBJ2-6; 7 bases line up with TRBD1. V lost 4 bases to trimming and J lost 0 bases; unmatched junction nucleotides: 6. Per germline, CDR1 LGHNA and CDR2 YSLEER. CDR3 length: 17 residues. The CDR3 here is CASSPHRGNSGANVLTF. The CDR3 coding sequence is TGCGCCAGCAGCCCTCACAGGGGAAACTCTGGGGCCAACGTCCTGACTTTC.

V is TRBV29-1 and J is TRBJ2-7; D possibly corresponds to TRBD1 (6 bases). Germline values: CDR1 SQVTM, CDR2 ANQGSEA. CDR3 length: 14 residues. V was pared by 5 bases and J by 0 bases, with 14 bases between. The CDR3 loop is CSVIGGRSSYEQYF. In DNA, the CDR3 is TGCAGCGTTATTGGGGGCAGAAGCTCCTACGAGCAGTACTTC.

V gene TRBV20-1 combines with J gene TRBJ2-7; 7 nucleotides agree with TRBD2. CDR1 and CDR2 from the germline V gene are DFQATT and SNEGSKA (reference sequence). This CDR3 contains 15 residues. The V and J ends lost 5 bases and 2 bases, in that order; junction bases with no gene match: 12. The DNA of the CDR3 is TGCAGTGCTGGAGGGGAGGGGAAATCAACCTACGAGCAGTACTTC. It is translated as CSAGGEGKSTYEQYF.

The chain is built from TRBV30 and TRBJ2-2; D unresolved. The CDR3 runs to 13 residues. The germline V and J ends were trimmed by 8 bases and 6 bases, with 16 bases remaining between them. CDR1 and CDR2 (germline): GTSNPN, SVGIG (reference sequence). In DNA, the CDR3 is TGTGCCCGGCGGTCTAAGGGCCCCGGGGAGCTGTTTTTT. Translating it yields CARRSKGPGELFF.

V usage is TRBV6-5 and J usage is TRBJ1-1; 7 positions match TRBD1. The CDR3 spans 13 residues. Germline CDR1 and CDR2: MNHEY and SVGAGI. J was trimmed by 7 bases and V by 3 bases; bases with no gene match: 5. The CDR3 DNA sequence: TGTGCCAGCAGTTATGGGGCAGGGGGTGAAGCTTTCTTT. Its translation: CASSYGAGGEAFF.

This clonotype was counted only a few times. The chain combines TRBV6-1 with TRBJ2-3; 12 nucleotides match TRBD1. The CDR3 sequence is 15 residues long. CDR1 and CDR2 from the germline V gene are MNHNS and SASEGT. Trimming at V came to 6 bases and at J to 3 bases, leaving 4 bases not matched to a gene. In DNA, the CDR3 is TGTGCCAGCAGCCGGGACAGGGGGCCGACAGATACGCAGTATTTT. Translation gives CASSRDRGPTDTQYF.